One T cell receptor (beta chain) is described in this entry. This clone was seen a handful of times. It has no known antigen specificity. No base quality values were provided; no much bigger clone lies one nucleotide off. The entry originates in a study of beta chain features in type 1 diabetes (dated by TCRdb to between 2017 and 2018). For the wider study: No differences in mean age, gender distribution, total cell number or subset yield were found between patients and healthy donors. A total of approximately 110,000,000 sorted cells were examined across all samples, and a strong correlation was observed between cell number per subset and RNA yield. In the study, recently diagnosed type 1 diabetes patients and matched healthy donors were compared on the TCRB repertoires of their sorted circulating CD4+ T cell subsets. Whereas all 30 or so donors provided naive and central memory subsets, regulatory and stem cell-like memory subsets were isolated from just 8 patients and about eight healthy donors. Results and caveats for the whole study, not just this receptor: A moderate but significant shortening of TCRB CDR3 length was observed in type 1 diabetes patients in all four CD4+ subsets. Naive, central memory and regulatory TCRB repertoires appeared to be more similar among patients than among healthy donors. PCR might favor shorter templates, but patient and control samples were amplified and corrected together, so any skew would affect both groups equally. Because cDNA was sequenced instead of genomic DNA, activated cells with high expression could be over-represented, although the groups did not differ in activation or CD3 levels. Only small numbers of individuals were included in the HLA sub-analyses, which left unresolved whether HLA type had any influence on TCRB rearrangement. At VDJ recombination sites, patients with type 1 diabetes made fewer insertions and deleted more nucleotides, a pattern implying thymic rearrangement abnormalities.

All of the isolated RNA was reverse transcribed with the High Capacity cDNA Reverse Transcription Kit, so expressed TCRB transcripts were sequenced. Deep immunoSEQ sequencing was applied to naive, central memory and regulatory T cell samples, giving an average of around 3.4 million total reads per sample. Sorted cells were lysed in RLT buffer, and RNA was extracted using DNase-treated RNeasy Micro or Mini kits according to cell number. Each cell subset was processed on its own to prevent cross-contamination, while patient and healthy donor samples were processed together. The immunoSEQ multiplex PCR was used to amplify TCRB sequences from cDNA, generating 87-bp fragments that spanned the CDR3 region. The amplicons were sequenced using the Illumina HiSeq platform. The authors' pipeline ran thus. PCR bias was computationally corrected using synthetic template baselines, reads within Hamming distance 2 were collapsed, and singletons that could not be merged were discarded. Reads were aligned against IMGT so that V, D and J genes, CDR3 length and insertions or deletions at six rearrangement sites could be assigned. Within each subset, clonotype counts were normalized to sorted cell number, and only after that were true diversity and Gini coefficients computed with the tcR R package. Repertoire sharing was quantified using the overlap coefficient calculated on TCRB nucleotide sequences. TCRdb stores this immuneACCESS table with in-frame sequences only. Part of the clones is absent; in the studies checked, under half of the shortfall reflects unresolved V genes, and no reason is known for the rest. For V, J and clone size, that table is used; D and trimming come from the DNA. The sample yields about 160,000 clones; roughly 8% were counted once. The top ten constitute roughly 0.97% of the sample.

The CDR3 contains 16 residues, cysteine and phenylalanine counted. Solely the CDR3 DNA is kept, with 48 bases framed from the first base. V is trimmed back by 6 bases and J by 0 bases, and the junction contains 10 bases that no gene match accounts for. The germline V gene specifies ENHRY as CDR1 and SYGVKD as CDR2. Each donor gave one peripheral blood draw, averaging approximately 120 mL, which was collected into heparinised tubes. A BD FACSAria II and a panel including CD45RO, CCR7, CD25, CD127, CD95 and CD27 were used to sort naive, central memory, regulatory and stem cell-like memory CD4+ T cells. All sorted populations exceeded 95% purity. Right away, PBMCs were isolated by Lymphoprep density gradient centrifugation and were stained directly, with no culture step. Samples were stained and sorted in pairs, with one healthy donor and one patient per experiment, so that batch effects were minimized.

This chain joins TRBV10-3 to TRBJ2-7, and 8 junction bases match TRBD1. This TCR was sampled from a woman aged 40 to 55 with type 1 diabetes. The specimen sequenced was central memory CD4+ T cells from blood. CDR3 reads: CAIRGDRRLSSYEQYF. The DNA reads TGTGCCATCAGGGGGGACAGGAGACTTAGCTCCTACGAGCAGTACTTC.